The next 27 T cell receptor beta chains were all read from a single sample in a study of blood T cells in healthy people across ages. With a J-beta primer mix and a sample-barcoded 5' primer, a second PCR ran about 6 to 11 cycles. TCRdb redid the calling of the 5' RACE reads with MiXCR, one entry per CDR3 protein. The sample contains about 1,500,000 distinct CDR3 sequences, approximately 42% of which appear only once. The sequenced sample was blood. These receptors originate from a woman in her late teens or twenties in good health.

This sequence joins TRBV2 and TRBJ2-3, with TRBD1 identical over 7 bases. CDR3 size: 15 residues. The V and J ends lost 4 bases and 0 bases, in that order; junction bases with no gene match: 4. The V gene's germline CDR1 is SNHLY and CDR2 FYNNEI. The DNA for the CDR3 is TGTGCCAGCAGTGCCGGACAGGTTAGCACAGATACGCAGTATTTT. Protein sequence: CASSAGQVSTDTQYF.

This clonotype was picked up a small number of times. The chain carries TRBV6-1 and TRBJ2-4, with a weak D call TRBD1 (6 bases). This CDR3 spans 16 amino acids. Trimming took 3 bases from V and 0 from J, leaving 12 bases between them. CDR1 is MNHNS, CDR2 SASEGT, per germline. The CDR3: CASSDFGQLAKNIQYF. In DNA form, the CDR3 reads TGTGCCAGCAGTGACTTCGGACAGCTAGCCAAAAACATTCAGTACTTC.

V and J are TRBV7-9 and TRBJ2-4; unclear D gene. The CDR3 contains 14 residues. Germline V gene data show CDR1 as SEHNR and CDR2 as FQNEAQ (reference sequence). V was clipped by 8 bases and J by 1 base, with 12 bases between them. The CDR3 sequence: CASGPWVAKNIQYF. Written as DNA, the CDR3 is TGTGCCAGCGGCCCCTGGGTTGCCAAAAACATTCAGTACTTC. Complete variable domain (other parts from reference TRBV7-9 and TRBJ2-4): DTGVSQNPRHKITKRGQNVTFRCDPISEHNRLYWYRQTLGQGPEFLTYFQNEAQLEKSRLLSDRFSAERPKGSFSTLEIQRTEQGDSAMYLCASGPWVAKNIQYFGAGTRLSVL.

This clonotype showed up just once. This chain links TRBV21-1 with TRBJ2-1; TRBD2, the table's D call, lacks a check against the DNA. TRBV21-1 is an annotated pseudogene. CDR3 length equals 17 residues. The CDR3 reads CASSTGGDVRSYNEQFF. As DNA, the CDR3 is TGTGCCAGCAGCACAGGGGGAGACGTAAGGTCCTACAATGAGCAGTTCTTC.

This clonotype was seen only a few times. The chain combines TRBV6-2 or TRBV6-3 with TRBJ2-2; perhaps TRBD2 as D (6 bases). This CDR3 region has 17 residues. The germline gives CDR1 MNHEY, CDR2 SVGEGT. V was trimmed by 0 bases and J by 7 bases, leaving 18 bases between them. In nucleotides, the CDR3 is TGTGCCAGCAGTTACTCGGGTCGGGAGTGGGACGGCGGGGAGCTGTTTTTT. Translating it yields CASSYSGREWDGGELFF.

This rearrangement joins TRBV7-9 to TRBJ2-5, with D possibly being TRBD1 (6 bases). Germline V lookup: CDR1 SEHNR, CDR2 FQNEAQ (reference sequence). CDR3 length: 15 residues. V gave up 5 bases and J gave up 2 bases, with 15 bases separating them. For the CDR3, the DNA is TGTGCCAGCAGCCTGACAGGAAAGGGGCAAGAGACCCAGTACTTC. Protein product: CASSLTGKGQETQYF.

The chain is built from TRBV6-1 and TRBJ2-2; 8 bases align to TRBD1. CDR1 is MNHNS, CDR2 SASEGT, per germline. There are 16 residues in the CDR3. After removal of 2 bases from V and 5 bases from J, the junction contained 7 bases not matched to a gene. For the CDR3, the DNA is TGTGCCAGCAGTGAATTGCGGACAGGGTTTACCGGGGAGCTGTTTTTT. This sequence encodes CASSELRTGFTGELFF.

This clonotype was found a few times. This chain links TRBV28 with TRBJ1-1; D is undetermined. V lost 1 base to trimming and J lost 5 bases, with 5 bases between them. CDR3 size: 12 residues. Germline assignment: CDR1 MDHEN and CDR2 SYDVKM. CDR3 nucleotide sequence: TGTGCCAGCAGTTTATTCCGGACTGAAGCTTTCTTT. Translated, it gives CASSLFRTEAFF.

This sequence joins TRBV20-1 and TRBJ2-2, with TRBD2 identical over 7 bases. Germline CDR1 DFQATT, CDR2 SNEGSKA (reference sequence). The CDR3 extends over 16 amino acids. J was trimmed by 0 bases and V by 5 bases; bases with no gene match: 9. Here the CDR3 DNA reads TGCAGTGCTGGGAGTTTTGGGACTACGAACACCGGGGAGCTGTTTTTT. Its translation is CSAGSFGTTNTGELFF.

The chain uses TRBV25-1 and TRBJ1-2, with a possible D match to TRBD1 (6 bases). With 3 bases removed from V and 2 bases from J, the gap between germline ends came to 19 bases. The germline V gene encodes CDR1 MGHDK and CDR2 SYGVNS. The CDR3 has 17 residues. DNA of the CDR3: TGTGCCAGCAGTGATTTTTCCGGGGACAAAGAAAACTATGGCTACACCTTC. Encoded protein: CASSDFSGDKENYGYTF.

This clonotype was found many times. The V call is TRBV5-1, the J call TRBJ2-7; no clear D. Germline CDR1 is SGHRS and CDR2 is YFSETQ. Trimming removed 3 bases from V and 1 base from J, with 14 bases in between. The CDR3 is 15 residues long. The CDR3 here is CASSSSLATSYEQYF. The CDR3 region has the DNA TGCGCCAGCAGCTCCTCGCTTGCAACTTCCTACGAGCAGTACTTC.

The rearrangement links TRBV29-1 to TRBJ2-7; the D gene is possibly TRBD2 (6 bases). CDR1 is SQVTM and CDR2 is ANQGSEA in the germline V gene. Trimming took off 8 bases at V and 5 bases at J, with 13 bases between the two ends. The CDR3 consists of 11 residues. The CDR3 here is CSLEGTDEQYF. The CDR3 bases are TGCAGCCTGGAGGGGACTGACGAGCAGTACTTC.

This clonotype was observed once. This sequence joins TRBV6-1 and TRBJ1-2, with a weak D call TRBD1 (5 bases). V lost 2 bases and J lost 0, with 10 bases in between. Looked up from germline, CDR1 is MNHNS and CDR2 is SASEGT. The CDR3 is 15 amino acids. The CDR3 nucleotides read TGTGCCAGCAGTGAAAGGGGACTCCCTAACTATGGCTACACCTTC. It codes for CASSERGLPNYGYTF.

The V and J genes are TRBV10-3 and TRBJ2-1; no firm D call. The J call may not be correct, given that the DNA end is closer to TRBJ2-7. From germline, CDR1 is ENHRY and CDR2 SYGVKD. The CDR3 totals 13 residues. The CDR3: CAISSSSYNEQYF. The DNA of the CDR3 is TGTGCCATCAGCTCGAGCTCCTACAATGAGCAGTACTTC.

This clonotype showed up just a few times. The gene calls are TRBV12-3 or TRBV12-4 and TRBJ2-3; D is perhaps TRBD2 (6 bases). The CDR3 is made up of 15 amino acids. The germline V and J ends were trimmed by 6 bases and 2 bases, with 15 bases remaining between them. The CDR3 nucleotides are TGTGCCAGCAGCGGCGGAGGGACCCTCACAGATACGCAGTATTTT. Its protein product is CASSGGGTLTDTQYF.

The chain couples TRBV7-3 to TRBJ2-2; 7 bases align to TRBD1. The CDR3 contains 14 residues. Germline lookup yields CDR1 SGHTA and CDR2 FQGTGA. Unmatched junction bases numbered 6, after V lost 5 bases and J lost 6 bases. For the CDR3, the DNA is TGTGCCAGCAGCCTAGGGACAGCGGCCGGGGAGCTGTTTTTT. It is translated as CASSLGTAAGELFF. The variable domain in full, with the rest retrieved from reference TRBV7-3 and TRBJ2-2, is GAGVSQTPSNKVTEKGKYVELRCDPISGHTALYWYRQSLGQGPEFLIYFQGTGAADDSGLPNDRFFAVRPEGSVSTLKIQRTERGDSAVYLCASSLGTAAGELFFGEGSRLTVL.

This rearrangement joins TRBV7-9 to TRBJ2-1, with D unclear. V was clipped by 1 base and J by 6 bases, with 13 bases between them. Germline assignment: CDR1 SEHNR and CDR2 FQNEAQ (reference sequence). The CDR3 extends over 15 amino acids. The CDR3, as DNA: TGTGCCAGCAGCTTAGTCTGGCAGGCGATCAATGAGCAGTTCTTC. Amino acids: CASSLVWQAINEQFF.

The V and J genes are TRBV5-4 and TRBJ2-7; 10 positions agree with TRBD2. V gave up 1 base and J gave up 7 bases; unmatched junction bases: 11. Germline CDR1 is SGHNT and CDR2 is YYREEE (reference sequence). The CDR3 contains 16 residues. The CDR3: CASSLLALAGVNEQYF. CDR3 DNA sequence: TGTGCCAGCAGCTTGCTGGCTCTAGCGGGAGTCAATGAGCAGTACTTC.

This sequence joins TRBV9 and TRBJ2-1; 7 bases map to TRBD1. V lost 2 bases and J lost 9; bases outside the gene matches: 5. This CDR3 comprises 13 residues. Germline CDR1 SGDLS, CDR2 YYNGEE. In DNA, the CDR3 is TGTGCCAGCAGCGTCAACGACAGGGTTGAGCAGTTCTTC. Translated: CASSVNDRVEQFF.

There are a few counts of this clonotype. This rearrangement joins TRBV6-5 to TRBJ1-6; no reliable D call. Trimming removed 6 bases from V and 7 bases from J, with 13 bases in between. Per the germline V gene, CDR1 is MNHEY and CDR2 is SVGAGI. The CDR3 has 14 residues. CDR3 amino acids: CASSVWQTNSPLHF. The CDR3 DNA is TGTGCCAGCAGCGTCTGGCAGACCAATTCACCCCTCCACTTT.

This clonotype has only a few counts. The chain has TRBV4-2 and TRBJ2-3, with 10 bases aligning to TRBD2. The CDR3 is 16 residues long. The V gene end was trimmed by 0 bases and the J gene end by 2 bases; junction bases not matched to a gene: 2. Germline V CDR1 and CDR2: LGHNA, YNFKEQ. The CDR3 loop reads CASSQEGTSATDTQYF. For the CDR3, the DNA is TGTGCCAGCAGCCAAGAAGGGACTAGCGCCACAGATACGCAGTATTTT.

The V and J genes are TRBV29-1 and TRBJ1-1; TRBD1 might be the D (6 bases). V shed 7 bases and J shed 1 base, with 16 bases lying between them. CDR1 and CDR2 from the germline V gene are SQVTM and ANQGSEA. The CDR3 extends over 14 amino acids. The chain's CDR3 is CSGGRGLPNTEAFF. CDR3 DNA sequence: TGCAGCGGGGGTAGGGGGTTGCCGAACACTGAAGCTTTCTTT.

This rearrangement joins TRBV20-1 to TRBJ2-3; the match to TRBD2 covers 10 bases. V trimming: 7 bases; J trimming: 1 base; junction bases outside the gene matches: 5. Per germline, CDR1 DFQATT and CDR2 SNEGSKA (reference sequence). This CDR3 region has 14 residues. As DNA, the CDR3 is TGCAGTGTTACAACTAGCGGGGGCACAGATACGCAGTATTTT. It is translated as CSVTTSGGTDTQYF.

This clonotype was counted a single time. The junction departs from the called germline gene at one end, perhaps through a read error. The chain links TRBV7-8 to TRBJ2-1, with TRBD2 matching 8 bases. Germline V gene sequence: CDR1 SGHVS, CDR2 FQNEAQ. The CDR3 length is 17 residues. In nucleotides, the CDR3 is TGTGCCGGCAGCCTCGGTGGGAGCGGGAGTCTAGGCAATGAGCAGTTCTTC. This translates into CAGSLGGSGSLGNEQFF. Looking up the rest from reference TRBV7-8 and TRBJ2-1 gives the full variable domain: GAGVSQSPRYKVAKRGQDVALRCDPISGHVSLFWYQQALGQGPEFLTYFQNEAQLDKSGLPSDRFFAERPEGSVSTLKIQRTQQEDSAVYLCAGSLGGSGSLGNEQFFGPGTRLTVL.

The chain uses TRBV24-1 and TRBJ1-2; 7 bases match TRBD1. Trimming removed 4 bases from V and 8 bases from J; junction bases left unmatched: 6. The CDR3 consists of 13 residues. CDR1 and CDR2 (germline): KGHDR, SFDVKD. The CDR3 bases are TGTGCCACCAGTGACCAAGGGACAGAAGGCTACACCTTC. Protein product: CATSDQGTEGYTF.

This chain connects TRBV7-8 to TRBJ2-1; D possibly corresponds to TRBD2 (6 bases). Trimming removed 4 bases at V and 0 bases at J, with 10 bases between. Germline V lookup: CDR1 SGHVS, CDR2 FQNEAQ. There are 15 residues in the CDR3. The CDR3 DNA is TGTGCCAGCAGCTGGATTAGCGGCTCCTACAATGAGCAGTTCTTC. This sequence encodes CASSWISGSYNEQFF.

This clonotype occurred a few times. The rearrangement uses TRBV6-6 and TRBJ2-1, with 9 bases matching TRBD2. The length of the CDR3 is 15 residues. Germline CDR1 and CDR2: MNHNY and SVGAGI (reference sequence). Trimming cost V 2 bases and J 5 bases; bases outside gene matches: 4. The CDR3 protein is CASSYRRTSDNEQFF. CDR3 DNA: TGTGCCAGCAGTTACCGGCGGACTAGCGACAATGAGCAGTTCTTC.